This T cell receptor (beta chain) was identified in a study of T cell responses to AZD1222 COVID-19 vaccine. TCRdb's copy holds only in-frame clones and misses some; the assay was immunoSEQ multiplex PCR. The sample carries some 120,000 clones, about nine tenths recorded once. J gave up 5 bases and V 3 bases, and 4 bases lay outside the gene matches. This CDR3 spans 13 amino acids. From germline, CDR1 is SGHRS and CDR2 YFSETQ. The chain is built from TRBV5-1 and TRBJ1-2; TRBD1 agrees at 7 bases. The TCR originated in an adult in good health. The sequencing here drew on peripheral blood, taken on day 0 of AZD1222 vaccination. The CDR3 nucleotides are TGCGCCAGCAGCTCAAACAGGGGTTATGGCTACACCTTC. This gives the protein CASSSNRGYGYTF.